Below are 23 T cell receptor beta chains sequenced from a single sample in a study of sequential checkpoint blockade in melanoma. TCRdb keeps only in-frame clones here, not all; method: immunoSEQ multiplex PCR. The top ten hold approximately 10% of the sample, which has some 11,000 clones, under 85% seen once. Sample treatment: randomized to nivolumab then ipilimumab (arm A) or the reverse (arm B). This sample comprised CD8+ T cells sorted from blood (inferred from file names), obtained from a patient given nivolumab and ipilimumab in sequence. The origin of the receptors is a human donor with melanoma.

The chain joins TRBV4-1 to TRBJ2-3; TRBD1 agrees at 8 bases. Germline CDR1 reads MGHRA; CDR2 reads YSYEKL. This CDR3 has 16 amino acids. The V gene end was trimmed by 1 base and the J gene end by 3 bases; junction bases not matched to a gene: 6. CDR3 protein: CASSQVGQGATDTQYF. DNA for the CDR3: TGCGCCAGCAGCCAAGTCGGCCAGGGGGCTACAGATACGCAGTATTTT.

J is TRBJ2-2 and V is TRBV27; 12 nucleotides align to TRBD2. The CDR3 runs 17 residues. V lost 5 bases and J lost 6; bases outside the gene matches: 10. Germline V gene data show CDR1 as MNHEY and CDR2 as SMNVEV (reference sequence). CDR3 nucleotides: TGTGCCAGCAGTCCCTTACTAGCGGGGGGCGGGGCCGGGGAGCTGTTTTTT. Protein sequence: CASSPLLAGGGAGELFF.

This clone came up once. The rearrangement joins TRBV7-9 to TRBJ2-1; D unresolved. The germline V gene encodes CDR1 SEHNR and CDR2 FQNEAQ (reference sequence). V lost 0 bases and J lost 3, with 9 bases in between. The CDR3 spans 15 residues. The CDR3 spells CASSLAYSYYNEQFF. In nucleotides, the CDR3 is TGTGCCAGCAGCTTAGCGTACAGCTACTACAATGAGCAGTTCTTC. Using reference TRBV7-9 and TRBJ2-1 for the parts outside the CDR3, the full variable domain is DTGVSQNPRHKITKRGQNVTFRCDPISEHNRLYWYRQTLGQGPEFLTYFQNEAQLEKSRLLSDRFSAERPKGSFSTLEIQRTEQGDSAMYLCASSLAYSYYNEQFFGPGTRLTVL.

The V and J genes are TRBV7-9 and TRBJ2-7, with 9 bases fitting TRBD1. Germline assignment: CDR1 SEHNR and CDR2 FQNEAQ (reference sequence). Trimming took 4 bases from V and 0 from J; bases not matched to a gene: 7. The CDR3 totals 16 residues. The CDR3 sequence is CASSSYRDRVSYEQYF. CDR3 in DNA: TGTGCCAGCAGCTCCTACCGGGACAGGGTCTCCTACGAGCAGTACTTC.

This sequence joins TRBV2 and TRBJ2-1, with TRBD2 matching over 8 bases. This CDR3 has 18 amino acids. With 1 base clipped from V and 4 bases from J, the junction kept 12 bases outside the gene matches. Germline-derived CDR1 and CDR2 are SNHLY and FYNNEI. CDR3 sequence: CASSEEGLTRGVYNEQFF. The DNA of the CDR3 is TGTGCCAGCAGTGAAGAAGGGTTAACGCGGGGGGTGTACAATGAGCAGTTCTTC.

This rearrangement joins TRBV4-2 to TRBJ2-5, with 8 bases fitting TRBD1. The J call may be wrong; the DNA end is better matched by TRBJ2-7. The CDR3 is made up of 15 amino acids. Per germline, CDR1 LGHNA and CDR2 YNFKEQ. The DNA of the CDR3 is TGTGCCAGCAGCTCGAGACAGGGGAGTGGCTACGAGCAGTACTTC. Its protein is CASSSRQGSGYEQYF.

The chain combines TRBV2 with TRBJ2-1, with TRBD2 matching over 14 bases. Per germline, CDR1 SNHLY and CDR2 FYNNEI. Trimming cost V 8 bases and J 7 bases; bases outside gene matches: 4. The CDR3 spans 14 residues. The CDR3 is CASLTSGRANEQFF. The DNA for the CDR3 is TGTGCCAGCCTGACTAGCGGGAGGGCAAATGAGCAGTTCTTC.

V and J are TRBV19 and TRBJ1-5; unclear D gene. Trimming left V 3 bases short and J 0 bases short, with 9 bases between. The CDR3 contains 15 residues. Germline CDR1 LNHDA, CDR2 SQIVND (reference sequence). The CDR3 sequence is CASSIYGLSNQPQHF. CDR3 in DNA: TGTGCCAGTAGTATTTACGGACTTAGCAATCAGCCCCAGCATTTT.

The sample holds a few counts of this clone. The gene calls are TRBV7-9 and TRBJ1-5; D is unclear. Trimming took off 4 bases at V and 4 bases at J, with 8 bases between the two ends. Germline V gene data show CDR1 as SEHNR and CDR2 as FQNEAQ (reference sequence). This CDR3 has 13 residues. CDR3 DNA: TGTGCCAGCAGCTCGGACTATAATCAGCCCCAGCATTTT. It specifies CASSSDYNQPQHF.

The J gene is TRBJ2-7, the V gene TRBV7-9; possibly TRBD2 for D (5 bases). Germline lookup yields CDR1 SEHNR and CDR2 FQNEAQ (reference sequence). The CDR3 extends over 14 amino acids. Trimming took off 5 bases at V and 5 bases at J, with 16 bases between the two ends. This chain's CDR3 is CASSQARVWDEQYF. CDR3 bases: TGTGCCAGCAGCCAAGCGAGGGTATGGGACGAGCAGTACTTC.

The genes are TRBV28 and TRBJ2-3; 14 bases line up with TRBD2. V lost 7 bases and J lost 3; bases outside the gene matches: 12. CDR1 and CDR2 from the germline V gene are MDHEN and SYDVKM. The CDR3 totals 18 residues. CDR3 in amino acids: CASTLPGTSGRDTDTQYF. The CDR3, as DNA: TGTGCCAGCACCCTCCCCGGGACTAGCGGGAGAGATACAGATACGCAGTATTTT. The full variable domain, rest sourced from reference TRBV28 and TRBJ2-3, is DVKVTQSSRYLVKRTGEKVFLECVQDMDHENMFWYRQDPGLGLRLIYFSYDVKMKEKGDIPEGYSVSREKKERFSLILESASTNQTSMYLCASTLPGTSGRDTDTQYFGPGTRLTVL.

V is TRBV9 and J is TRBJ2-2; 10 nucleotides line up with TRBD2. The CDR3 totals 16 residues. J lost 1 base, V lost 3 bases, and 3 bases had no gene match. CDR1 and CDR2 from the germline V gene are SGDLS and YYNGEE. CDR3 nucleotide sequence: TGTGCCAGCAGCGGATGGACTAGCGGGAACACCGGGGAGCTGTTTTTT. It is translated as CASSGWTSGNTGELFF.

The chain couples TRBV27 to TRBJ2-3, with 12 bases that match TRBD2. This CDR3 contains 16 residues. From germline, CDR1 is MNHEY and CDR2 SMNVEV (reference sequence). V gave up 4 bases and J gave up 1 base; unmatched junction bases: 3. The CDR3 reads CASSYPSGRGTDTQYF. The CDR3 DNA reads TGTGCCAGCAGTTACCCTAGCGGGAGGGGCACAGATACGCAGTATTTT.

The rearrangement joins TRBV9 to TRBJ2-5, with 13 bases identical to TRBD2. Matching the DNA end better, TRBJ2-7 makes the J call doubtful. The V gene's germline CDR1 is SGDLS and CDR2 YYNGEE. The CDR3 is 14 residues long. CDR3 DNA sequence: TGTGCCAGCAGCGCGGGACTAGCGGGACACGAGCAGTACTTC. Its translation: CASSAGLAGHEQYF.

This clone was detected a few times. The chain carries TRBV21-1 and TRBJ1-4. TRBV21-1 is annotated as a pseudogene. The CDR3 contains 14 residues. The CDR3 bases are TGTGCCAGCAGCAGGGGGGACTCTAATGAAAAACTGTTTTTT. Residues: CASSRGDSNEKLFF.

This clone was detected only once. CDR3 bases: TGTGCCAGCAGTGAGACTAGCGGAACCTACGAGCAGTACTTC. It codes for CASSETSGTYEQYF. The rearrangement uses TRBV6-5 and TRBJ2-7, with 9 bases fitting TRBD2. V lost 5 bases, J lost 2 bases, and 4 bases stayed unmatched. The CDR3 contains 14 residues. Germline-derived CDR1 and CDR2 are MNHEY and SVGAGI.

This sequence joins TRBV6-5 and TRBJ2-5, with 7 nucleotides matching TRBD2. The J call could be wrong; TRBJ2-7 is a better fit for the DNA end. Germline V gene lookup returns CDR1 MNHEY and CDR2 SVGAGI. The CDR3 spans 15 residues. This CDR3 is CASRAPASGLYEQYF. The CDR3 nucleotides read TGTGCCAGCAGAGCTCCGGCTAGCGGATTATACGAGCAGTACTTC.

The chain couples TRBV6-4 to TRBJ2-3, with 13 bases fitting TRBD2. From germline, CDR1 is MRHNA and CDR2 SNTAGT. This CDR3 spans 16 amino acids. V lost 3 bases and J lost 2; bases outside the gene matches: 2. CDR3 sequence reads: CASSETSGGATDTQYF. Here the CDR3 DNA reads TGTGCCAGCAGTGAAACTAGCGGGGGGGCCACAGATACGCAGTATTTT.

This rearrangement joins TRBV19 to TRBJ1-1; 7 nucleotides align to TRBD1. The germline V gene has CDR1 LNHDA and CDR2 SQIVND (reference sequence). The CDR3 spans 13 residues. Germline trimming cut 7 bases from V and 10 bases from J; bases unmatched to any gene: 12. CDR3 sequence (DNA): TGTGCCAGTACAACCAAGGGACAGAGGATAGCTTTCTTT. Its translation: CASTTKGQRIAFF.

This clone was seen once. The V gene is TRBV19, the J gene TRBJ2-1; D not resolved. The germline CDR1 and CDR2 sequences are LNHDA and SQIVND (reference sequence). This CDR3 spans 15 amino acids. Trimming stripped 5 bases from V and 0 bases from J, with 11 bases between. CDR3 in DNA: TGTGCCAGTAGTTCGCGCGGAAGCTCCTACAATGAGCAGTTCTTC. This translates into CASSSRGSSYNEQFF.

The chain combines TRBV7-2 with TRBJ1-2; D gene unclear. V was cut by 5 bases and J by 1 base, with 17 bases left in between. The CDR3 has 16 residues. Germline V CDR1 and CDR2: SGHTA, FQGNSA. CDR3 loop: CASSPQWREGNYGYTF. Written as DNA, the CDR3 is TGTGCCAGCAGCCCACAATGGAGGGAGGGTAACTATGGCTACACCTTC.

The chain recombines TRBV2 with TRBJ1-2; 8 bases line up with TRBD1. V lost 8 bases and J lost 6; bases outside the gene matches: 5. Germline loops: CDR1 SNHLY, CDR2 FYNNEI. This CDR3 spans 12 amino acids. CDR3 in DNA: TGTGCCAGCGGCGAACAGGGGGATGGCTACACCTTC. It translates to CASGEQGDGYTF.

This CDR3 reads CASSQDWSEGYEQYF. The CDR3 nucleotides read TGTGCCAGCAGCCAAGATTGGTCAGAGGGCTACGAGCAGTACTTC. The chain combines TRBV4-2 with TRBJ2-7, with D perhaps matching TRBD2 (5 bases). Trimming removed 0 bases from V and 3 bases from J, with 12 bases in between. The CDR3 is made up of 15 amino acids. In germline, CDR1 is LGHNA, CDR2 YNFKEQ.